This entry describes one TCR beta chain. Germline CDR1 and CDR2: MNHEY and SVGAGI. V lost 6 bases, J lost 4 bases, and 4 bases stayed unmatched. The CDR3 spans 13 residues. These data come from a study of a mutant IDH1 vaccine in newly diagnosed glioma. The time point here: baseline, week 1 (first vaccination visit). As for treatment: pre-vaccination baseline after standard-of-care therapy. Clones were read by immunoSEQ multiplex PCR, and TCRdb kept only the in-frame ones, dropping some. The table includes around 82,000 clones, over 75% detected once. This clonotype originated in a man aged 35-49 years with glioma. Some clones in this sample may be carry-over from other donors' samples. V and J are TRBV6-5 and TRBJ2-7, with 9 bases matching TRBD2. The starting material was PBMCs, obtained from a glioma patient treated with radiotherapy, temozolomide or both. CDR3: CASSRTSVYEQYF. The CDR3 region has the DNA TGTGCCAGCAGCCGGACTAGCGTATACGAGCAGTACTTC.